This paragraph covers one T cell receptor beta chain sequence. This entry is derived from a study of blood T cell repertoires in COVID-19. Study as a whole: Spain, Italy and the United States supplied samples that represented acute and convalescent COVID-19.

V lost 5 bases and J 5 bases, leaving 20 bases between the germline ends. Germline V CDR1 and CDR2: SSHAT, FNYEAQ (reference sequence). The CDR3 totals 16 residues. TCRdb keeps only in-frame clones here, not all; method: immunoSEQ multiplex PCR. The table lists approximately 340,000 clones, around 90% of them singletons. This TCR came from a man aged 30-40 years with COVID-19, enrolled during active disease. Material: peripheral blood. This chain connects TRBV7-7 to TRBJ2-3; D might be TRBD1 (5 bases). CDR3 amino acids: CASSPLPGITQDTQYF. CDR3 nucleotides: TGTGCCAGCAGCCCCCTCCCAGGGATTACGCAAGATACGCAGTATTTT.